This T cell receptor (beta chain) was sequenced during a study of shared clonotypes between healthy human individuals. Method: immunoSEQ multiplex PCR; TCRdb's copy keeps in-frame clones and lacks some. The table includes about 2.4 million clones, around 94% detected once. CDR3 length equals 15 residues. CDR1 and CDR2 from the germline V gene are MNHEY and SMNVEV (reference sequence). V lost 6 bases and J 1 base, leaving 10 bases between the germline ends. The sample taken for sequencing was naive CD4+ T cells sorted from blood. Subset denoted: CD45RA+ positively selected. This clonotype was obtained from a man aged 18 to 30 in good health. The chain links TRBV27 to TRBJ2-6; D is perhaps TRBD1 or TRBD2 (5 bases each). CDR3 bases: TGTGCCAGCAGCGAGTGGGGGTCTGGGGCCAACGTCCTGACTTTC. It codes for CASSEWGSGANVLTF. Full variable domain (remainder filled in from reference TRBV27 and TRBJ2-6): EAQVTQNPRYLITVTGKKLTVTCSQNMNHEYMSWYRQDPGLGLRQIYYSMNVEVTDKGDVPEGYKVSRKEKRNFPLILESPSPNQTSLYFCASSEWGSGANVLTFGAGSRLTVL.